A selection of T cell receptor beta chains follows, all from one sample in a study of blood T cell repertoires in COVID-19. Repertoires were generated with immunoSEQ multiplex PCR, while TCRdb's copy carries only in-frame clones and drops some. Of about 210,000 clones listed, approximately 85% are singletons. Sequenced material: peripheral blood. The receptors were gathered from a woman in her 70s with COVID-19, enrolled during active disease. Each CDR3 is given with its conserved first and last residue. Fields, in order: CDR3 protein, CDR3 DNA, CDR3 length, clone size, D gene, V gene, J gene. The D gene is left open where the match is weak. Some rows have no size entry. The others give once, few or many, or a class for an expanded clone.

CDR3: CASSPGQGSGYTF
DNA: TGTGCCAGCAGTCCCGGACAGGGGAGCGGCTACACCTTC
length: 13
size: NA
D: TRBD1
V: TRBV6-6
J: TRBJ1-2

CDR3: CASSLYEGQPQHF
DNA: TGTGCCAGCAGCTTATATGAGGGTCAGCCCCAGCATTTT
length: 13
size: NA
D: NA
V: TRBV7-3
J: TRBJ1-5

CDR3: CASSLGTGSGYTEAFF
DNA: TGTGCCAGCAGCTTGGGAACAGGGAGTGGGTACACTGAAGCTTTCTTT
length: 16
size: few
D: NA
V: TRBV7-9
J: TRBJ1-1

CDR3: CASSPGVRFEQYF
DNA: TGTGCCAGCAGCCCAGGGGTTAGATTCGAGCAGTACTTC
length: 13
size: NA
D: NA
V: TRBV11-1
J: TRBJ2-7

CDR3: CASSLSSGGPSTDTQYF
DNA: TGTGCCAGCAGTTTATCTTCGGGGGGCCCAAGCACAGATACGCAGTATTTT
length: 17
size: once
D: NA
V: TRBV27
J: TRBJ2-3

CDR3: CAVGQDTTNEKLFF
DNA: TGTGCCGTGGGACAGGACACAACTAATGAAAAACTGTTTTTT
length: 14
size: NA
D: NA
V: TRBV21-1
J: TRBJ1-4

CDR3: CASSSTGTGYQPQHF
DNA: TGTGCCAGTAGTAGTACAGGGACGGGTTATCAGCCCCAGCATTTT
length: 15
size: NA
D: NA
V: TRBV19
J: TRBJ1-5

CDR3: CASSLGALSGNTIYF
DNA: TGCGCCAGCAGCTTGGGCGCCCTCTCTGGAAACACCATATATTTT
length: 15
size: NA
D: NA
V: TRBV5-1
J: TRBJ1-3

CDR3: CASSDEGSYGYTF
DNA: TGTGCCAGCAGTGATGAGGGCAGTTATGGCTACACCTTC
length: 13
size: NA
D: NA
V: TRBV25-1
J: TRBJ1-2

CDR3: CASSAGQGSTGELFF
DNA: TGTGCCAGCAGCGCGGGACAGGGATCCACCGGGGAGCTGTTTTTT
length: 15
size: NA
D: TRBD1
V: TRBV7-3
J: TRBJ2-2

CDR3: CASTRRTGDAEAFF
DNA: TGTGCCAGCACTCGACGAACAGGGGACGCTGAAGCTTTCTTT
length: 14
size: few
D: TRBD1
V: TRBV6-6
J: TRBJ1-1

CDR3: CAISGGTPRADGYTF
DNA: TGTGCCATCAGTGGTGGGACACCCCGCGCGGATGGCTACACCTTC
length: 15
size: once
D: NA
V: TRBV10-3
J: TRBJ1-2

CDR3: CASSLVWQGCEQYF
DNA: TGTGCCAGCAGCTTAGTGTGGCAGGGATGCGAGCAGTACTTC
length: 14
size: once
D: NA
V: TRBV7-2
J: TRBJ2-7

CDR3: CASSSQGAGGNTIYF
DNA: TGTGCCAGCAGTTCGCAGGGGGCAGGTGGAAACACCATATATTTT
length: 15
size: once
D: TRBD1
V: TRBV6-5
J: TRBJ1-3

CDR3: CASSTKTSGSADTQYF
DNA: TGCGCCAGCAGCACCAAGACTAGCGGGAGTGCAGATACGCAGTATTTT
length: 16
size: NA
D: TRBD2
V: TRBV5-1
J: TRBJ2-3

CDR3: CACGWASNSPLHF
DNA: TGTGCCTGCGGCTGGGCTTCGAATTCACCCCTCCACTTT
length: 13
size: NA
D: NA
V: TRBV30
J: TRBJ1-6

CDR3: CASSQSVLATDTQYF
DNA: TGTGCCAGCAGCCAGAGTGTACTAGCGACAGATACGCAGTATTTT
length: 15
size: NA
D: TRBD2
V: TRBV3-1/TRBV3-2
J: TRBJ2-3

CDR3: CASGSSAGRQETQYF
DNA: TGTGCCAGCGGGTCATCAGCGGGACGACAAGAGACCCAGTACTTC
length: 15
size: NA
D: TRBD2
V: TRBV9
J: TRBJ2-5

CDR3: CASSQVHLTGGYTF
DNA: TGTGCCAGCAGCCAAGTACACCTCACGGGTGGCTACACCTTC
length: 14
size: NA
D: NA
V: TRBV14
J: TRBJ1-2

CDR3: CASSPTPDRGTEAFF
DNA: TGTGCCAGCAGCCCTACTCCGGACAGGGGAACTGAAGCTTTCTTT
length: 15
size: few
D: TRBD1
V: TRBV6-2/TRBV6-3
J: TRBJ1-1

CDR3: CASSEQPTRTGVNYGYTF
DNA: TGTGCCAGCAGCGAACAACCTACTAGGACAGGGGTTAACTATGGCTACACCTTC
length: 18
size: NA
D: TRBD1
V: TRBV3-1/TRBV3-2
J: TRBJ1-2

CDR3: CASRTEQGRTEAFF
DNA: TGTGCCAGCAGGACCGAACAGGGACGCACTGAAGCTTTCTTT
length: 14
size: NA
D: NA
V: TRBV5-5
J: TRBJ1-1

CDR3: CASGRGVVNSPLHF
DNA: TGTGCTAGTGGTCGAGGAGTAGTGAATTCACCCCTCCACTTT
length: 14
size: NA
D: NA
V: TRBV12-5
J: TRBJ1-6

CDR3: CASSRSGYEQYF
DNA: TGTGCCAGCAGTCGCAGCGGCTACGAGCAGTACTTC
length: 12
size: NA
D: NA
V: TRBV6-6
J: TRBJ2-7

CDR3: CASDPGQGGNQPQHF
DNA: TGTGCTAGTGACCCAGGACAGGGGGGCAATCAGCCCCAGCATTTT
length: 15
size: NA
D: TRBD1
V: TRBV12-5
J: TRBJ1-5

CDR3: CASSPTRGRTEAFF
DNA: TGTGCCAGCAGTCCAACGCGGGGGCGCACTGAAGCTTTCTTT
length: 14
size: NA
D: NA
V: TRBV6-6
J: TRBJ1-1

CDR3: CASSPQGVNEKLFF
DNA: TGTGCCAGCAGCCCACAGGGGGTTAATGAAAAACTGTTTTTT
length: 14
size: NA
D: TRBD1
V: TRBV3-1/TRBV3-2
J: TRBJ1-4

CDR3: CASSFGTGDEKLFF
DNA: TGTGCCAGCAGCTTCGGGACAGGGGATGAAAAACTGTTTTTT
length: 14
size: NA
D: TRBD1
V: TRBV5-5
J: TRBJ1-4

CDR3: CASSATSGDTQYF
DNA: TGTGCCAGCAGCGCTACTAGCGGAGATACGCAGTATTTT
length: 13
size: few
D: TRBD2
V: TRBV7-3
J: TRBJ2-3

CDR3: CASSMRGSYEQYF
DNA: TGTGCCAGTAGTATGCGGGGCTCCTACGAGCAGTACTTC
length: 13
size: few
D: NA
V: TRBV19
J: TRBJ2-7

CDR3: CASSSQGFYNEQFF
DNA: TGTGCCAGCAGTTCACAGGGATTCTACAATGAGCAGTTCTTC
length: 14
size: NA
D: NA
V: TRBV6-2/TRBV6-3
J: TRBJ2-1

CDR3: CASSPGTGDTEAFF
DNA: TGTGCCAGCAGTCCCGGGACAGGGGACACTGAAGCTTTCTTT
length: 14
size: NA
D: TRBD1
V: TRBV6-5
J: TRBJ1-1

CDR3: CASSQDPYGGSYEQYF
DNA: TGTGCCAGCAGCCAAGACCCCTACGGAGGCTCCTACGAGCAGTACTTC
length: 16
size: few
D: NA
V: TRBV4-2
J: TRBJ2-7

CDR3: CASSSRTSDRLF
DNA: TGTGCCAGTAGTTCCCGGACTAGCGATAGGCTCTTC
length: 12
size: NA
D: TRBD2
V: TRBV19
J: TRBJ2-1

CDR3: CASSRGITDQPQHF
DNA: TGTGCCAGCAGCAGGGGGATAACGGATCAGCCCCAGCATTTT
length: 14
size: NA
D: NA
V: TRBV11-2
J: TRBJ1-5

CDR3: CASSLSNTRGETQYF
DNA: TGTGCCAGCAGCTTATCGAACACCAGGGGAGAGACCCAGTACTTC
length: 15
size: NA
D: NA
V: TRBV7-6
J: TRBJ2-5

CDR3: CASSLGPYRDQPQHF
DNA: TGTGCCAGCAGTCTAGGTCCTTACAGGGACCAGCCCCAGCATTTT
length: 15
size: NA
D: NA
V: TRBV27
J: TRBJ1-5

CDR3: CASSLEGRGAEAFF
DNA: TGTGCCAGCAGTTTGGAGGGGCGAGGGGCTGAAGCTTTCTTT
length: 14
size: NA
D: NA
V: TRBV27
J: TRBJ1-1

CDR3: CASSALADTGELFF
DNA: TGTGCCAGCAGCGCACTAGCGGACACCGGGGAGCTGTTTTTT
length: 14
size: NA
D: TRBD2
V: TRBV11-3
J: TRBJ2-2

CDR3: CASSQGVWGQNYGYTF
DNA: TGTGCCAGCAGCCAAGGTGTATGGGGGCAGAACTATGGCTACACCTTC
length: 16
size: NA
D: NA
V: TRBV3-1/TRBV3-2
J: TRBJ1-2

CDR3: CASSPGPGLGTDTQYF
DNA: TGTGCCAGCAGCCCCGGGCCGGGACTAGGCACAGATACGCAGTATTTT
length: 16
size: once
D: TRBD2
V: TRBV3-1/TRBV3-2
J: TRBJ2-3

CDR3: CARSPDTNQPQHF
DNA: TGTGCCAGAAGCCCGGACACCAATCAGCCCCAGCATTTT
length: 13
size: few
D: NA
V: TRBV5-3
J: TRBJ1-5

CDR3: CASSFLQNYGYTF
DNA: TGTGCCAGCAGCTTTCTACAGAACTATGGCTACACCTTC
length: 13
size: NA
D: NA
V: TRBV7-2
J: TRBJ1-2

CDR3: CASSPEVFEQYF
DNA: TGTGCCAGCAGCCCAGAGGTGTTTGAGCAGTACTTC
length: 12
size: NA
D: NA
V: TRBV11-1
J: TRBJ2-7

CDR3: CASRPSGRYEQYF
DNA: TGTGCCAGCAGACCTAGCGGCCGTTACGAGCAGTACTTC
length: 13
size: NA
D: TRBD2
V: TRBV6-5
J: TRBJ2-7

CDR3: CASSIGHYQPQHF
DNA: TGTGCCAGTAGTATCGGACATTATCAGCCCCAGCATTTT
length: 13
size: NA
D: NA
V: TRBV19
J: TRBJ1-5

CDR3: CSVQGFAYNEQFF
DNA: TGCAGCGTACAGGGTTTTGCCTACAATGAGCAGTTCTTC
length: 13
size: NA
D: NA
V: TRBV29-1
J: TRBJ2-1

CDR3: CASSPTGGIYGYTF
DNA: TGTGCCAGCAGCCCGACAGGGGGCATCTATGGCTACACCTTC
length: 14
size: NA
D: TRBD1
V: TRBV7-3
J: TRBJ1-2

CDR3: CASSQDPSRASANNEQFF
DNA: TGCGCCAGCAGCCAAGATCCTTCCCGGGCTAGCGCGAACAATGAGCAGTTCTTC
length: 18
size: NA
D: NA
V: TRBV4-3
J: TRBJ2-1

CDR3: CASSLSSGSYEQYF
DNA: TGTGCCAGCTCACTTTCTAGCGGGAGTTACGAGCAGTACTTC
length: 14
size: NA
D: TRBD2
V: TRBV18
J: TRBJ2-7

CDR3: CASSFRTGGFSNTEAFF
DNA: TGTGCCAGCAGCTTCCGGACAGGGGGTTTCTCGAACACTGAAGCTTTCTTT
length: 17
size: once
D: TRBD1
V: TRBV5-5
J: TRBJ1-1

CDR3: CASSVAAESTDTQYF
DNA: TGTGCCAGCAGCGTCGCGGCAGAGAGCACAGATACGCAGTATTTT
length: 15
size: few
D: NA
V: TRBV9
J: TRBJ2-3

CDR3: CASSLGQGSYEQYF
DNA: TGTGCCAGCAGCCTAGGACAGGGGTCCTACGAGCAGTACTTC
length: 14
size: NA
D: TRBD1
V: TRBV6-5
J: TRBJ2-7